Below, 18 T cell receptor beta chains from the same sample are listed, as sequenced in a study of PD-L1 blockade in urothelial cancer (dated by TCRdb to the late 2010s). The sample's time point label is to be understood as: peripheral blood 6 weeks after treatment start. To prepare the library, the immunoSEQ multiplex PCR assay was applied. In TCRdb, the immuneACCESS table is reduced to in-frame sequences with V and J assigned. These tables do not hold every clone; where another copy was compared, an unresolved V gene accounts for under half, and the others remain unexplained. A total of tens of thousands of clones appear in this sample, approximately 80% of them only once. 2.5% to 3% of the sample comes from the top ten. This specimen was PBMCs, taken around atezolizumab (anti-PD-L1) treatment. These receptor sequences come from a man aged 70-80 years with urothelial cancer.

V gene TRBV19 combines with J gene TRBJ2-4; 7 bases are a match to TRBD1. V gave up 2 bases and J gave up 8 bases; unmatched junction bases: 18. The CDR3 is 18 residues long. Looked up from germline, CDR1 is LNHDA and CDR2 is SQIVND (reference sequence). CDR3 protein: CASSISGTAKTKADIQYF. The CDR3, as DNA: TGTGCCAGTAGTATATCAGGGACAGCCAAAACCAAAGCCGACATTCAGTACTTC.

This sequence joins TRBV7-8 and TRBJ2-1; TRBD2 is a possible D gene (5 bases). This CDR3 has 16 residues. Looked up from germline, CDR1 is SGHVS and CDR2 is FQNEAQ. V lost 2 bases to trimming and J lost 6 bases, with 17 bases between them. The CDR3 bases are TGTGCCAGCAGCTTACGGGAACCTCTAGCCCTCAATGAGCAGTTCTTC. Its translation is CASSLREPLALNEQFF.

The genes are TRBV29-1 and TRBJ2-7, with D tentatively TRBD2 (5 bases). This CDR3 is 12 amino acids long. Germline V gene data show CDR1 as SQVTM and CDR2 as ANQGSEA. Trimming stripped 0 bases from V and 3 bases from J, with 6 bases between. In DNA, the CDR3 is TGCAGCGTTGAAGATGGAGGCTACGAGCAGTACTTC. Residues: CSVEDGGYEQYF.

V is TRBV6-5 and J is TRBJ1-5; possible D gene TRBD1, 6 bases. Per germline, CDR1 MNHEY and CDR2 SVGAGI. The CDR3 length is 16 residues. V lost 4 bases to trimming and J lost 6 bases, with 19 bases between them. The chain's CDR3 is CASSSISTRTVQPQHF. The CDR3 nucleotides read TGTGCCAGCAGTTCCATATCCACGAGGACAGTTCAGCCCCAGCATTTT.

The rearrangement uses TRBV6-5 and TRBJ2-7; D gene uncertain. The CDR3 length is 13 residues. V lost 6 bases, J lost 3 bases, and 12 bases lay in between. CDR1 and CDR2 from the germline V gene are MNHEY and SVGAGI. CDR3 region: CASRPTLIYEQYF. DNA of the CDR3: TGTGCCAGCAGGCCGACACTTATCTACGAGCAGTACTTC.

The J gene is TRBJ1-2, the V gene TRBV6-1, with D possibly being TRBD1 (6 bases). V gave up 6 bases and J gave up 2 bases, with 13 bases separating them. Germline CDR1 and CDR2: MNHNS and SASEGT. CDR3 size: 14 residues. In DNA form, the CDR3 reads TGTGCCAGCAGGTCCGGGACATTGAACTATGGCTACACCTTC. Protein sequence: CASRSGTLNYGYTF.

The DNA of the CDR3 is TGCGCCAGCAGCGGAGGACCCCAAGAGACCCAGTACTTC. Amino acids: CASSGGPQETQYF. V and J are TRBV5-1 and TRBJ2-5, with D maybe TRBD2 (5 bases). CDR3 size: 13 residues. Germline V gene lookup returns CDR1 SGHRS and CDR2 YFSETQ. With 4 bases removed from V and 1 base from J, the gap between germline ends came to 8 bases.

This clone was counted once. The V call is TRBV5-1, the J call TRBJ1-2, with 9 bases aligning to TRBD1. CDR3 length equals 16 residues. Germline assignment: CDR1 SGHRS and CDR2 YFSETQ. The trim removed 0 bases at V and 6 bases at J, leaving 9 bases unmatched. The CDR3 protein is CASSLAPTGGNHGYTF. The CDR3 DNA is TGCGCCAGCAGCTTGGCCCCAACAGGGGGCAATCATGGCTACACCTTC.

This clone has just one count. The chain recombines TRBV19 with TRBJ2-3, with D tentatively TRBD1 (5 bases). CDR3 length equals 13 residues. CDR1 LNHDA and CDR2 SQIVND come from the germline V gene (reference sequence). The V gene lost 4 bases and the J gene lost 4 bases, with 9 bases spanning the gap. In nucleotides, the CDR3 is TGTGCCAGTAGTACAACAGGCGCAGATACGCAGTATTTT. The encoded protein is CASSTTGADTQYF.

The genes are TRBV10-3 and TRBJ1-1; the match to TRBD1 covers 9 bases. The CDR3 contains 15 residues. J was trimmed by 3 bases and V by 7 bases; bases with no gene match: 9. The germline V gene has CDR1 ENHRY and CDR2 SYGVKD. This CDR3 is CAINPGQGGDTEAFF. In DNA form, the CDR3 reads TGTGCCATCAACCCGGGACAGGGAGGAGACACTGAAGCTTTCTTT.

The V and J genes are TRBV11-2 and TRBJ2-1, with 8 bases that match TRBD2. The CDR3 extends over 14 amino acids. The trim removed 5 bases at V and 7 bases at J, leaving 7 bases unmatched. Looked up from germline, CDR1 is SGHAT and CDR2 is FQNNGV. CDR3 protein: CASSRSGRGNEQFF. The CDR3 DNA sequence: TGTGCCAGCAGCCGGAGCGGGAGAGGGAATGAGCAGTTCTTC.

In nucleotides, the CDR3 is TGTGCCAGCAGTCCCAGACAGTACTATGGCTACACCTTC. Its protein is CASSPRQYYGYTF. J is TRBJ1-2 and V is TRBV6-5, with a possible D match to TRBD1 (5 bases). Looked up from germline, CDR1 is MNHEY and CDR2 is SVGAGI. This CDR3 is 13 amino acids long. Trimming took off 5 bases at V and 3 bases at J, with 10 bases between the two ends.

The chain uses TRBV2 and TRBJ1-1; no definite D call. Trimming left V 7 bases short and J 2 bases short, with 8 bases between. Per germline, CDR1 SNHLY and CDR2 FYNNEI. The CDR3 runs 12 residues. The CDR3 region is CASNRFNTEAFF. DNA for the CDR3: TGTGCCAGCAACAGATTTAACACTGAAGCTTTCTTT.

CDR3: CASSLRRDYNEQFF. For the CDR3, the DNA is TGTGCCAGCAGTTTGCGCAGGGATTACAATGAGCAGTTCTTC. This chain links TRBV27 with TRBJ2-1, with D possibly being TRBD1 (5 bases). Germline values: CDR1 MNHEY, CDR2 SMNVEV (reference sequence). The CDR3 loop spans 14 amino acids. Between the trimmed V and J ends, which lost 3 bases and 4 bases, there was a span of 10 bases.

The chain joins TRBV10-3 to TRBJ1-1; perhaps TRBD1 as D (6 bases). V was trimmed by 0 bases and J by 5 bases, leaving 16 bases between them. There are 16 residues in the CDR3. CDR1 and CDR2 (germline): ENHRY, SYGVKD. The chain's CDR3 is CAISESNIQGITEAFF. The CDR3 DNA sequence: TGTGCCATCAGTGAGTCGAATATACAGGGAATAACTGAAGCTTTCTTT.

This chain uses TRBV7-2 with TRBJ2-2; possibly TRBD2 for D (5 bases). This CDR3 comprises 15 residues. Germline V gene sequence: CDR1 SGHTA, CDR2 FQGNSA. Trimming took 5 bases from V and 7 from J, leaving 17 bases between them. CDR3 in amino acids: CASSINTRGGGELFF. The CDR3 DNA sequence: TGTGCCAGCAGCATCAATACCCGTGGAGGCGGGGAGCTGTTTTTT.

The chain uses TRBV7-2 and TRBJ1-2; D is unresolved. The germline CDR1 and CDR2 sequences are SGHTA and FQGNSA. The ends were cut back, 5 bases at V and 7 bases at J, with 14 bases in the middle. This CDR3 region has 13 residues. In DNA form, the CDR3 reads TGTGCCAGCAGCGAGCCCCCCTCTGGTGGCTACACCTTC. Translating gives CASSEPPSGGYTF.

The gene calls are TRBV4-1 and TRBJ1-2; 9 bases fit TRBD1. Trimming removed 0 bases from V and 5 bases from J; junction bases left unmatched: 4. Germline-derived CDR1 and CDR2 are MGHRA and YSYEKL. The CDR3 is 15 amino acids. In DNA, the CDR3 is TGCGCCAGCAGCCAAGAGGGGACAGGGAAGTATGGCTACACCTTC. This gives the protein CASSQEGTGKYGYTF.